This T cell receptor (beta chain) comes out of a study of identical twins. cDNA carried unique molecular identifiers, and a universal primer site was added by template switching. TCRdb reprocessed the 5' RACE reads via MiXCR and lists one record per CDR3 protein. The sample holds 220,000 or so distinct CDR3 sequences, roughly 7% seen once. In its sample, this clonotype was seen a few times. The antigen is undetermined. The CDR3 has 14 amino acids. CDR1 and CDR2 from the germline V gene are WSHSY and SAAADI. The trim removed 6 bases at V and 1 base at J, leaving 3 bases unmatched. Broader study findings: Because invariant MAIT and iNKT cells could be present, zero-insertion analyses could be partly confounded.

In addition, the sample was reused for a study of yellow fever vaccine responses in identical twins.

This rearrangement joins TRBV10-2 to TRBJ1-1; 9 nucleotides line up with TRBD1. This TCR came from a woman younger than 30 in good health. Sequencing was performed on memory (CD45RO+) T cells sorted from blood. The CDR3 reads CASRDRGANTEAFF. CDR3 nucleotides: TGCGCCAGCAGGGACAGGGGCGCGAACACTGAAGCTTTCTTT.